Below, 18 T cell receptor beta chains from the same sample are listed, as sequenced in a study of memory CD4+ T cells and cytomegalovirus serostatus. The sort gate was single viable CD3+CD4+CD8-CD45RO+ cells for memory CD4+ T cells. The method was immunoSEQ multiplex PCR; TCRdb's version includes in-frame clones alone and lacks a portion of them. The repertoire holds tens of thousands of clones, about 74% seen once, with 1.2% in the top ten. Sequenced input: memory CD4+ T cells from blood. The source is an adult in good health and CMV-seropositive.

This clone is a singleton in its sample. The chain employs TRBV11-2 and TRBJ1-1; D is perhaps TRBD1 (6 bases). Trimming shortened V by 3 bases and J by 5 bases, and 13 bases separated the two germline ends. Per the germline V gene, CDR1 is SGHAT and CDR2 is FQNNGV. The CDR3 contains 14 residues. This CDR3 is CASSFTGPGTEAFF. The CDR3 region has the DNA TGTGCCAGCAGCTTCACAGGGCCGGGGACTGAAGCTTTCTTT.

This chain uses TRBV7-2 with TRBJ2-5, with no clear D. The CDR3 contains 12 residues. The germline V gene encodes CDR1 SGHTA and CDR2 FQGNSA. V lost 3 bases and J 5 bases, leaving 7 bases between the germline ends. CDR3 loop: CASSFSRETQYF. The CDR3 bases are TGTGCCAGCAGCTTTTCAAGGGAGACCCAGTACTTC.

In its sample, this clone was seen a few times. This sequence joins TRBV5-1 and TRBJ2-5; D not resolved. The CDR3 sequence is 11 residues long. V dropped 4 bases and J dropped 1 base, with 2 bases sitting between them. Germline V gene data show CDR1 as SGHRS and CDR2 as YFSETQ. CDR3 loop: CASSIQETQYF. The CDR3 region has the DNA TGCGCCAGCAGCATCCAAGAGACCCAGTACTTC.

This clone was recorded a few times. The chain is built from TRBV2 and TRBJ1-4; 8 bases match TRBD1. V shed 8 bases and J 5 bases; nucleotides not matched to a gene: 7. Germline V gene sequence: CDR1 SNHLY, CDR2 FYNNEI. The CDR3 totals 14 residues. The CDR3 DNA reads as TGTGCCAGCGGATACAGGGGGAGGAATGAAAAACTGTTTTTT. Translated: CASGYRGRNEKLFF.

This clone has only a few counts. The chain couples TRBV5-4 to TRBJ2-3; tentative D call: TRBD2 (5 bases). The CDR3 spans 15 residues. V gave up 4 bases and J gave up 2 bases, with 14 bases separating them. The V gene's germline CDR1 is SGHNT and CDR2 YYREEE (reference sequence). CDR3 in amino acids: CASSRPDSATDTQYF. CDR3 in DNA: TGTGCCAGCAGCCGGCCGGACTCTGCCACAGATACGCAGTATTTT.

The rearrangement uses TRBV11-3 and TRBJ1-6; TRBD1 matches at 7 bases. Trimming at V came to 5 bases and at J to 7 bases, leaving 2 bases not matched to a gene. Germline V gene lookup returns CDR1 SGHNT and CDR2 YENEEA. The CDR3 has 13 residues. The DNA of the CDR3 is TGTGCCAGCAGCGACAGGGACAATTCACCCCTCCACTTT. Encoded protein: CASSDRDNSPLHF.

This clone came up a few times. The chain couples TRBV5-1 to TRBJ2-2; D tentatively reads TRBD1 or TRBD2 (6 bases each). Germline loops: CDR1 SGHRS, CDR2 YFSETQ. This CDR3 is built from 15 residues. The V gene lost 1 base and the J gene lost 5 bases, with 12 bases spanning the gap. The CDR3 reads CASSLSGGQTGELFF. In nucleotides, the CDR3 is TGCGCCAGCAGCTTGTCCGGGGGACAAACCGGGGAGCTGTTTTTT.

This clone has more than one count but fewer than ten. The chain links TRBV7-2 to TRBJ2-7; no clear D gene. CDR3 length: 14 residues. Germline V gives CDR1 SGHTA, CDR2 FQGNSA. V lost 5 bases and J 2 bases, leaving 13 bases between the germline ends. The CDR3 DNA reads TGTGCCAGCAGCGAAGGGCCAAACCCCTACGAGCAGTACTTC. This gives the protein CASSEGPNPYEQYF. Full variable domain (missing parts from reference TRBV7-2 and TRBJ2-7): GAGVSQSPSNKVTEKGKDVELRCDPISGHTALYWYRQSLGQGLEFLIYFQGNSAPDKSGLPSDRFSAERTGGSVSTLTIQRTQQEDSAVYLCASSEGPNPYEQYFGPGTRLTVT.

The rearrangement links TRBV11-2 to TRBJ2-2; 7 nucleotides agree with TRBD1. CDR1 and CDR2 from the germline V gene are SGHAT and FQNNGV. Losses at the gene ends were 3 bases for V and 3 bases for J; bases not matched to a gene: 7. The CDR3 runs to 16 residues. CDR3 region: CASSFGTGADTGELFF. The CDR3 DNA reads TGTGCCAGCAGCTTTGGAACAGGGGCGGACACCGGGGAGCTGTTTTTT.

This clone was counted once. The chain combines TRBV5-1 with TRBJ1-2, with D unresolved. The germline V and J ends were trimmed by 4 bases and 5 bases, with 15 bases remaining between them. There are 14 residues in the CDR3. Germline V gene lookup returns CDR1 SGHRS and CDR2 YFSETQ. Here the CDR3 reads CASSQLELPYGYTF. The CDR3 bases are TGCGCCAGCAGCCAGTTGGAGTTACCTTATGGCTACACCTTC.

The chain recombines TRBV10-1 with TRBJ2-5; possible D gene TRBD2, 6 bases. The germline CDR1 and CDR2 sequences are WNHNN and SYGVQD (reference sequence). The V end lost 0 bases, the J end lost 2 bases, and 7 bases lay between the germline ends. The CDR3 consists of 14 residues. Here the CDR3 reads CASSESDYQETQYF. The CDR3 DNA reads TGCGCCAGCAGTGAGTCGGACTATCAAGAGACCCAGTACTTC.

This clone was seen a handful of times. The chain joins TRBV6-1 to TRBJ1-6, with D hard to call. The CDR3 runs 15 residues. V was trimmed by 6 bases and J by 0 bases, leaving 9 bases between them. CDR1 is MNHNS, CDR2 SASEGT, per germline. CDR3: CASRKGGSYNSPLHF. For the CDR3, the DNA is TGTGCCAGCAGGAAGGGAGGCTCCTATAATTCACCCCTCCACTTT.

This chain links TRBV4-1 with TRBJ2-5; 7 nucleotides agree with TRBD2. Germline assignment: CDR1 MGHRA and CDR2 YSYEKL. V shed 1 base, J shed 4 bases, and the junction held 3 bases outside the gene matches. The CDR3 is made up of 14 amino acids. The CDR3 protein is CASSQGSGGETQYF. Written as DNA, the CDR3 is TGCGCCAGCAGCCAAGGTTCGGGGGGAGAGACCCAGTACTTC.

This chain joins TRBV2 and TRBJ1-6; no firm D call. The ends were cut back, 7 bases at V and 6 bases at J, with 10 bases in the middle. Germline V gives CDR1 SNHLY, CDR2 FYNNEI. The length of the CDR3 is 13 residues. CDR3 sequence reads: CASTVGFNSPLHF. The CDR3 DNA reads TGTGCCAGCACAGTAGGATTTAATTCACCCCTCCACTTT.

The CDR3 loop is CASIRGRTSTTIYF. The DNA for the CDR3 is TGTGCCAGCATACGGGGGCGCACCTCAACTACCATATATTTT. V is TRBV6-6 and J is TRBJ1-3; D is perhaps TRBD1 (6 bases). This CDR3 spans 14 amino acids. Germline V CDR1 and CDR2: MNHNY, SVGAGI (reference sequence). V was clipped by 7 bases and J by 10 bases, with 20 bases between them.

This clone appeared a single time. This sequence joins TRBV9 and TRBJ2-1, with unresolved D. This CDR3 is built from 16 residues. The V gene lost 0 bases and the J gene lost 0 bases, with 10 bases spanning the gap. Germline V gene lookup returns CDR1 SGDLS and CDR2 YYNGEE. DNA of the CDR3: TGTGCCAGCAGCGTAGCGTCCCCCCGCTCCTACAATGAGCAGTTCTTC. It yields the protein CASSVASPRSYNEQFF.

The rearrangement uses TRBV7-8 and TRBJ2-1; D is perhaps TRBD2 (6 bases). The CDR3 sequence is 16 residues long. The germline V gene encodes CDR1 SGHVS and CDR2 FQNEAQ. Trimming stripped 5 bases from V and 1 base from J, with 15 bases between. As DNA, the CDR3 is TGTGCCAGCAGCCCGTCGCGGGGTGTGTCCTACAATGAGCAGTTCTTC. Encoded protein: CASSPSRGVSYNEQFF.

The sample holds one count of this clone. The CDR3 spells CARGWTEDYEQYF. CDR3 DNA: TGTGCCAGAGGGTGGACCGAGGACTACGAGCAGTACTTC. The genes are TRBV6-1 and TRBJ2-7; D gene unclear. Germline assignment: CDR1 MNHNS and CDR2 SASEGT. The ends were cut back, 9 bases at V and 3 bases at J, with 15 bases in the middle. This CDR3 spans 13 amino acids.